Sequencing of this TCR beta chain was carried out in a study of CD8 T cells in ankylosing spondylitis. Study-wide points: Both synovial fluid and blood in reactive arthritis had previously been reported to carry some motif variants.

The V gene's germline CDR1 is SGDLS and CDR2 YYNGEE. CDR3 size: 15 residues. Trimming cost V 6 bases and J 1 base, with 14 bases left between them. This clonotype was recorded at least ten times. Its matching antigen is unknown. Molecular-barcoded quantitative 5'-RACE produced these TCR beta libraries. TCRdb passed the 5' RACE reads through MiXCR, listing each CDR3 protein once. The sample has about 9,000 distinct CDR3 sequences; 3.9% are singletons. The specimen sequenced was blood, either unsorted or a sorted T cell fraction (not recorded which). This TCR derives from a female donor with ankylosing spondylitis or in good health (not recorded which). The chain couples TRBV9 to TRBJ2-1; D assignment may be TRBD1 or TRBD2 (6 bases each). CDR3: CASNLRGLSYNEQFF. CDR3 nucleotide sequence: TGTGCCAGCAACCTCCGGGGGCTTTCCTACAATGAGCAGTTCTTC.